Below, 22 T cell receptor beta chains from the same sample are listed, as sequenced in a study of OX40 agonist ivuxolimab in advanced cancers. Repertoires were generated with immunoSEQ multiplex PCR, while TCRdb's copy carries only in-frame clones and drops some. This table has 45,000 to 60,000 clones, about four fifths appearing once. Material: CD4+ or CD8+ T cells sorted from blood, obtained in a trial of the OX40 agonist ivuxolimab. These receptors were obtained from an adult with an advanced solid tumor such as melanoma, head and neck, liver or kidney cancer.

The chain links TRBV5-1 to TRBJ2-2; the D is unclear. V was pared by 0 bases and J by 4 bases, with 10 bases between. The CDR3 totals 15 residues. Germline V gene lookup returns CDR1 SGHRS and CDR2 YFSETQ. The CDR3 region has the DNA TGCGCCAGCAGCTTGGAAGGTAGCCGCACCGGGGAGCTGTTTTTT. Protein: CASSLEGSRTGELFF.

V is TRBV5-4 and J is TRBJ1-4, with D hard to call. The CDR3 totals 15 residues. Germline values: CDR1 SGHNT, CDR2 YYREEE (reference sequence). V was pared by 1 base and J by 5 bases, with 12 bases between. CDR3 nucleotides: TGTGCCAGCAGCTTGAGGTGGGATGGGAATGAAAAACTGTTTTTT. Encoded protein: CASSLRWDGNEKLFF.

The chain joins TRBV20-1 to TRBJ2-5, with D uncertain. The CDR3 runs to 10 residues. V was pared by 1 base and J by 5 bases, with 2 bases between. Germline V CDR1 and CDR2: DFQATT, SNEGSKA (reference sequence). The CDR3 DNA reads TGCAGTGCTAGAGTGGAGACCCAGTACTTC. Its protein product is CSARVETQYF.

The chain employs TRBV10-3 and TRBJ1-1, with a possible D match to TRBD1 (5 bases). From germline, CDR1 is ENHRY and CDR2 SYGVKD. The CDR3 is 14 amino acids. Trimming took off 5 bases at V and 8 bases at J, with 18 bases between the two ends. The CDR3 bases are TGTGCCATCAGTCAGGGACTCAATAAAGGGGAAGCTTTCTTT. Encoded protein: CAISQGLNKGEAFF.

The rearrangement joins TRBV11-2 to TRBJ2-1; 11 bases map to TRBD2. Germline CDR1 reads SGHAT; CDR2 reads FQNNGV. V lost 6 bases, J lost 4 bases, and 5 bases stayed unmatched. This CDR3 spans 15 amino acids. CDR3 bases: TGTGCCAGCAGTAGACTAGCGGGGCCGTACAATGAGCAGTTCTTC. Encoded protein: CASSRLAGPYNEQFF.

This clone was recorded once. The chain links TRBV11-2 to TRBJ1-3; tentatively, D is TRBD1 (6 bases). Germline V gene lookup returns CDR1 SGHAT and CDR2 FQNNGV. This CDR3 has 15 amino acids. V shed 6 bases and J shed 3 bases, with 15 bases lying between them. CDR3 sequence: CASRRPGHSGNTIYF. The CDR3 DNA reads TGTGCCAGCAGACGTCCGGGACATAGTGGAAACACCATATATTTT.

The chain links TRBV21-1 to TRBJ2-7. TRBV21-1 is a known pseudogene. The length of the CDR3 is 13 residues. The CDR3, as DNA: TGTGCCAGCAGCAAGAACGGAACCTACGAGCAGTACTTC. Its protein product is CASSKNGTYEQYF.

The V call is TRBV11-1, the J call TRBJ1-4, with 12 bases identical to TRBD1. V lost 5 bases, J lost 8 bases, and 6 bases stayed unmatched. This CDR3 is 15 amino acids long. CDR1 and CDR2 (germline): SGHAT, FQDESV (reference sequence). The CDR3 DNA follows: TGTGCCAGCAGCCCGTCCGGGACAGGGGGCGAAAAACTGTTTTTT. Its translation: CASSPSGTGGEKLFF.

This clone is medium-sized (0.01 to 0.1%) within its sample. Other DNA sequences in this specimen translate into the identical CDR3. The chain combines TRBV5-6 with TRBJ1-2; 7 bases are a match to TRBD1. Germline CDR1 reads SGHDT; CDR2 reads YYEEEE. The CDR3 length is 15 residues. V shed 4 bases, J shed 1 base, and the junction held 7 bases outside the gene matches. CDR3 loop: CASSRDRADNYGYTF. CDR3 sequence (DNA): TGTGCCAGCAGCAGAGACAGGGCTGATAACTATGGCTACACCTTC.

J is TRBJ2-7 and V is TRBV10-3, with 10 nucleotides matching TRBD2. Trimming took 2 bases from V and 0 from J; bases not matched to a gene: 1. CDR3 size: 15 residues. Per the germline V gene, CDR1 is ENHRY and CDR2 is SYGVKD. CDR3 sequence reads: CAISEASGGSYEQYF. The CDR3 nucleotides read TGTGCCATCAGTGAGGCTAGCGGGGGCTCCTACGAGCAGTACTTC.

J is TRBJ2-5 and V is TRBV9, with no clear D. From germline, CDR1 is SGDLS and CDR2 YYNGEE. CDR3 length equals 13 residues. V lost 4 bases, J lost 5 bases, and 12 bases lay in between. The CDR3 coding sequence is TGTGCCAGCAGCCCGGTGGATGTGGAGACCCAGTACTTC. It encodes CASSPVDVETQYF. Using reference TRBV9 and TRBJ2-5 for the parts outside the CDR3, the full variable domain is DSGVTQTPKHLITATGQRVTLRCSPRSGDLSVYWYQQSLDQGLQFLIQYYNGEERAKGNILERFSAQQFPDLHSELNLSSLELGDSALYFCASSPVDVETQYFGPGTRLLVL.

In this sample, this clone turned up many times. This CDR3 is CASKSRDGYTF. The CDR3 coding sequence is TGCGCCAGCAAAAGTCGGGATGGCTACACCTTC. The chain has TRBV4-1 and TRBJ1-2; D call uncertain. Germline CDR1 MGHRA, CDR2 YSYEKL. Between the trimmed V and J ends, which lost 7 bases and 6 bases, there was a span of 9 bases. This CDR3 spans 11 amino acids.

CDR3 loop: CASSQDWVSGREQFF. The CDR3 DNA follows: TGCGCCAGCAGCCAAGATTGGGTTAGCGGGAGAGAGCAGTTCTTC. This sequence joins TRBV4-1 and TRBJ2-1; 9 nucleotides match TRBD2. V dropped 0 bases and J dropped 10; count of bases not matched to a gene: 7. Germline V gives CDR1 MGHRA, CDR2 YSYEKL. The CDR3 extends over 15 amino acids.

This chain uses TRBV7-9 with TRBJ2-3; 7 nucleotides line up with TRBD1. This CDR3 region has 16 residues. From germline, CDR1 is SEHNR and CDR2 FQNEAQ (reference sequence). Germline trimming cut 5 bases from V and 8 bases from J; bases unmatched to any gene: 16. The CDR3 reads CASSISQGDLRRTQYF. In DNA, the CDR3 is TGTGCCAGCAGCATCAGTCAGGGGGATCTCCGACGTACGCAGTATTTT.

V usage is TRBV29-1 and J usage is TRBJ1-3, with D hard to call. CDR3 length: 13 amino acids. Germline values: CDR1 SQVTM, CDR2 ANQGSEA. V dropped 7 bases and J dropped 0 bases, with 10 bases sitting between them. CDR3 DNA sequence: TGCAGCGCGACCCGGGACTCTGGAAACACCATATATTTT. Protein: CSATRDSGNTIYF. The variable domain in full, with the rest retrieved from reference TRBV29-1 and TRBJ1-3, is SAVISQKPSRDICQRGTSLTIQCQVDSQVTMMFWYRQQPGQSLTLIATANQGSEATYESGFVIDKFPISRPNLTFSTLTVSNMSPEDSSIYLCSATRDSGNTIYFGEGSWLTVV.

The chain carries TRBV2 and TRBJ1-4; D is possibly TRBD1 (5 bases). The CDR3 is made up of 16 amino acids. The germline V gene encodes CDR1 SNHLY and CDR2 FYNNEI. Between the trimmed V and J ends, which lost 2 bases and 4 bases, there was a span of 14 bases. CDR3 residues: CASSESGAGNNEKLFF. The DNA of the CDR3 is TGTGCCAGCAGTGAAAGTGGGGCAGGGAATAATGAAAAACTGTTTTTT.

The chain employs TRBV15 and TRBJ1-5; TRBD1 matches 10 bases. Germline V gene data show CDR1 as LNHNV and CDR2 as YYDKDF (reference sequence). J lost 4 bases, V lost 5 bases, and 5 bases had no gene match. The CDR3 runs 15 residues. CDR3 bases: TGTGCCACCAGCGACCGACAGGGGGCAAATCAGCCCCAGCATTTT. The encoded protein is CATSDRQGANQPQHF.

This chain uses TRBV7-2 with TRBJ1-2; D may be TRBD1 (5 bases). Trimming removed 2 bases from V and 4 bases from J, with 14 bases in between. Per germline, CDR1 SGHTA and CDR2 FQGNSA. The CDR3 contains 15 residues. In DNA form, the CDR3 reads TGTGCCAGCAGCTTAAATCCTAAGGGGTTCTATGGCTACACCTTC. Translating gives CASSLNPKGFYGYTF.

The CDR3 here is CASSLGTGRYEQYF. The CDR3 bases are TGCGCCAGCAGCTTGGGGACAGGGCGCTACGAGCAGTACTTC. The rearrangement links TRBV5-1 to TRBJ2-7; 8 bases agree with TRBD1. Germline V gene data show CDR1 as SGHRS and CDR2 as YFSETQ. Trimming removed 0 bases from V and 3 bases from J; junction bases left unmatched: 2. The CDR3 is made up of 14 amino acids.

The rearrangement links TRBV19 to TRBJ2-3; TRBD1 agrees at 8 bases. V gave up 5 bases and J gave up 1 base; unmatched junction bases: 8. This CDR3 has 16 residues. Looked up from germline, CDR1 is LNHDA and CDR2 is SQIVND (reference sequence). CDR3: CASSSFPGGGTDTQYF. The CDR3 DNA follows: TGTGCCAGTAGTTCCTTTCCAGGGGGCGGCACAGATACGCAGTATTTT. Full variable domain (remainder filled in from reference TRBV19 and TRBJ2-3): DGGITQSPKYLFRKEGQNVTLSCEQNLNHDAMYWYRQDPGQGLRLIYYSQIVNDFQKGDIAEGYSVSREKKESFPLTVTSAQKNPTAFYLCASSSFPGGGTDTQYFGPGTRLTVL.

CDR3 nucleotide sequence: TGTGCCAGCAGCTTCTCGGGTGCTCTGTACGAGCAGTACTTC. It codes for CASSFSGALYEQYF. This chain uses TRBV11-3 with TRBJ2-7; D is unresolved. Per germline, CDR1 SGHNT and CDR2 YENEEA. The V and J ends lost 3 bases and 4 bases respectively, with 13 bases between them. The CDR3 covers 14 residues.

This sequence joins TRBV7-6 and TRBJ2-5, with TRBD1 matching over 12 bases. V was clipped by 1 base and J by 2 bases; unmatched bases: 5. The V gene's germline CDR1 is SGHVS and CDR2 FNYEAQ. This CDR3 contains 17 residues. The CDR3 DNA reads TGTGCCAGCAGCTTAGTCCCGGGACAGGGGGCTCAAGAGACCCAGTACTTC. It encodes CASSLVPGQGAQETQYF.